A selection of T cell receptor beta chains follows, all from one sample in a study of blood T cells in healthy people across ages. TCRdb called the 5' RACE reads again in MiXCR, with one record for every CDR3 protein. This table has 660,000 or so distinct CDR3 sequences, under 65% appearing once. Sequenced sample: blood. Receptor source: a man between 60 and 70 years old in good health. The CDR3 runs from the conserved cysteine through the conserved F or W. The D gene is left open where the match is weak. Expanded clones are given a class, and other clones once, few, many or no size at all.

TRBV10-1	few	.	TRBJ2-1	CASSGGLPYNEQFF	TGCGCCAGCAGTGGTGGCTTACCCTACAATGAGCAGTTCTTC
TRBV27	.	.	TRBJ1-1	CASSYSQQGTNTEAFF	TGTGCCAGCAGTTACTCCCAACAAGGGACGAACACTGAAGCTTTCTTT
TRBV20-1	.	.	TRBJ2-1	CSARGGGTQGGGEQFF	TGCAGTGCCAGAGGTGGGGGGACACAAGGAGGGGGTGAGCAGTTCTTC
TRBV20-1	.	.	TRBJ2-1	CSASVRDNEQFF	TGCAGTGCTAGTGTTCGCGACAATGAGCAGTTCTTC
TRBV25-1	.	TRBD1	TRBJ2-3	CASSLFSDRADTQYF	TGTGCCAGCAGTCTCTTCTCGGACAGGGCAGATACGCAGTATTTT
TRBV2	.	TRBD2	TRBJ2-5	CASTSGTQETQYF	TGTGCCAGCACAAGCGGGACCCAAGAGACCCAGTACTTC
TRBV20-1	.	.	TRBJ2-3	CSALRTDTQYF	TGCAGTGCTTTGCGCACAGATACGCAGTATTTT
TRBV6-5	once	TRBD2	TRBJ2-3	CASSSSSETSGDTQYF	TGTGCCAGCAGTTCCAGCTCTGAGACTAGCGGGGATACGCAGTATTTT
TRBV6-1	.	TRBD1	TRBJ2-5	CASRDRNQETQYF	TGTGCCAGCAGGGACAGGAACCAAGAGACCCAGTACTTC
TRBV5-1	few	.	TRBJ2-3	CASSHPFPTDTQYF	TGCGCCAGCAGCCATCCTTTCCCCACAGATACGCAGTATTTT
TRBV4-1	.	TRBD1	TRBJ2-3	CASSQDPTGTAKDTQYF	TGCGCCAGCAGCCAAGACCCTACCGGGACAGCCAAAGATACGCAGTATTTT
TRBV9	.	.	TRBJ1-4	CASSVSRVGEKLFF	TGTGCCAGCAGCGTATCCAGGGTTGGTGAAAAACTGTTTTTT
TRBV10-3	.	.	TRBJ2-6	CAISDRAGANVLTF	TGTGCCATCAGTGACAGGGCCGGGGCCAACGTCCTGACTTTC
TRBV5-1	.	.	TRBJ2-7	CASRPGQISSYEQYF	TGCGCCAGCAGGCCCGGACAGATTAGCTCCTACGAGCAGTACTTC
TRBV6-6	.	.	TRBJ1-6	CASSNGPYNSPLHF	TGTGCCAGCAGTAACGGGCCCTATAATTCACCCCTCCACTTT
TRBV27	.	TRBD1	TRBJ1-6	CASTKHRDSLIQPLHF	TGTGCCAGCACAAAGCACCGGGACAGTTTAATTCAACCCCTCCACTTT
TRBV11-2	.	.	TRBJ1-2	CVSSRDRSAGYTF	TGTGTCAGCAGCCGTGACCGTTCGGCTGGCTACACCTTC
TRBV6-6	.	TRBD2	TRBJ2-1	CASSPGTSGLYEQFF	TGTGCCAGCAGCCCTGGGACTAGCGGCCTCTATGAGCAGTTCTTC
TRBV3-1	many	TRBD2	TRBJ2-5	CASSQGPSGGRQETQYF	TGTGCCAGCAGCCAAGGACCTAGCGGGGGTCGACAAGAGACCCAGTACTTC
TRBV20-1	.	TRBD1	TRBJ2-5	CSARFPGGARETQYF	TGCAGTGCTAGATTTCCAGGGGGAGCGAGGGAGACCCAGTACTTC
TRBV6-5	.	.	TRBJ2-7	CASSYSRPGSHFPYEQYF	TGTGCCAGCAGTTACTCGAGACCTGGATCCCACTTCCCCTACGAGCAGTACTTC
TRBV27	.	.	TRBJ2-7	CASSSRQALLSTYEQYF	TGTGCCAGCAGTTCCCGCCAGGCCCTACTGTCTACCTACGAGCAGTACTTC
TRBV27	.	TRBD2	TRBJ2-5	CASSFLGLAGAETQYF	TGTGCCAGCAGTTTCCTCGGACTAGCGGGGGCGGAGACCCAGTACTTC
TRBV20-1	many	.	TRBJ2-3	CSARDVDTDTQYF	TGCAGTGCTAGAGATGTGGACACAGATACGCAGTATTTT
TRBV20-1	.	TRBD2	TRBJ2-5	CSAFGLAGRRRQETQYF	TGCAGTGCCTTTGGACTAGCGGGGAGGCGCAGACAAGAGACCCAGTACTTC
TRBV27	.	TRBD2	TRBJ2-7	CASTAWGLAGSYEQYF	TGTGCCAGCACTGCCTGGGGACTAGCGGGGAGTTACGAGCAGTACTTC
TRBV6-6	few	.	TRBJ2-3	CASSRGFTDTQYF	TGTGCCAGCAGCCGGGGGTTCACAGATACGCAGTATTTT
TRBV12-3/TRBV12-4	few	.	TRBJ2-3	CASINPGLTDTQYF	TGTGCCAGCATAAACCCGGGGCTCACAGATACGCAGTATTTT
TRBV28	few	.	TRBJ2-4	CASSPHTSLAKNIQYF	TGTGCCAGCAGTCCCCACACTAGTCTGGCCAAAAACATTCAGTACTTC
TRBV5-5	.	.	TRBJ2-7	CASSSAPTGSYEQYF	TGTGCCAGCAGCTCAGCCCCGACGGGTTCCTACGAGCAGTACTTC
TRBV5-1	.	.	TRBJ2-3	CASSPTALTDAQYF	TGCGCCAGCAGCCCCACGGCCCTCACAGATGCGCAGTATTTT